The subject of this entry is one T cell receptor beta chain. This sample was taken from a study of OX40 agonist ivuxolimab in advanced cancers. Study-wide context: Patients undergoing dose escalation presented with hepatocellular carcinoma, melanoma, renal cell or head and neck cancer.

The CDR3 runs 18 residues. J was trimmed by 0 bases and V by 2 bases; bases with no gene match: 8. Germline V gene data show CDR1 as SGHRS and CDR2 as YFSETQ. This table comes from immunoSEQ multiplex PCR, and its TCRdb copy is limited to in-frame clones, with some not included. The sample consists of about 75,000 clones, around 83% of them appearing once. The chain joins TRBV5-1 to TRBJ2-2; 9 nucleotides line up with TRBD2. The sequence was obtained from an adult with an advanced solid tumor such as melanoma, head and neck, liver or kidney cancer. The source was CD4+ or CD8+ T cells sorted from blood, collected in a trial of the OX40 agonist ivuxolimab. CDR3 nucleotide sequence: TGCGCCAGCAGCTTAAGCGGGGGGCCCCTTTCGAACACCGGGGAGCTGTTTTTT. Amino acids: CASSLSGGPLSNTGELFF.